This T cell receptor beta chain appears in the sequencing data of a study of PD-L1 blockade in urothelial cancer. Study at large: It was in about 2014 that patients started atezolizumab at 1,200 mg intravenously every 3 weeks.

Per the germline V gene, CDR1 is LNHDA and CDR2 is SQIVND (reference sequence). J gave up 4 bases and V 0 bases, and 11 bases lay outside the gene matches. CDR3 size: 19 residues. Samples spanned pretreatment and treatment, with 1 to 8 time points per patient. Spike-ins of synthetic TCR analog templates went into each PCR. TCRdb's copy holds only in-frame clones and misses some; the assay was immunoSEQ multiplex PCR. This sample carries about 71,000 clones, around nine tenths of them seen once, and the ten largest clones take approximately 3.5%. Specimen: PBMCs, collected around atezolizumab (anti-PD-L1) treatment. The receptor's source is a man in his 60s with urothelial cancer. The chain recombines TRBV19 with TRBJ2-6; TRBD1 aligns across 8 bases. The CDR3 protein is CASSIDPRQGYLGANVLTF. The CDR3 DNA reads as TGTGCCAGTAGTATAGATCCGAGACAGGGGTATCTCGGGGCCAACGTCCTGACTTTC.